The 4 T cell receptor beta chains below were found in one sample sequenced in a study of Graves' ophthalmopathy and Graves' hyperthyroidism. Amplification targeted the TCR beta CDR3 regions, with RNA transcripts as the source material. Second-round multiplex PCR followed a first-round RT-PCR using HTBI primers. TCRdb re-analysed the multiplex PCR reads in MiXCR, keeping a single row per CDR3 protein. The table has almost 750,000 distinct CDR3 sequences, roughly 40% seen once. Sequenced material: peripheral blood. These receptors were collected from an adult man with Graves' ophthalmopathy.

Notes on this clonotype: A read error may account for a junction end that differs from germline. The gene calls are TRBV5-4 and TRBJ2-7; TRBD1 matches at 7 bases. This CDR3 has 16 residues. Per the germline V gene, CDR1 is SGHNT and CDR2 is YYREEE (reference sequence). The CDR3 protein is CAGSLGTAGTVYEQYF. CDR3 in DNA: TGTGCCGGCAGCTTGGGAACCGCCGGGACAGTCTACGAGCAGTACTTC.

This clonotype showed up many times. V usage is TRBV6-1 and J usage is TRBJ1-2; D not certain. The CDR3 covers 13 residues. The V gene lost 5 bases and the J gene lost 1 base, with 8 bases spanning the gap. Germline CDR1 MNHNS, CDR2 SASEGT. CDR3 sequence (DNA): TGTGCCAGCAGTTACGGAAATAACTATGGCTACACCTTC. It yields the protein CASSYGNNYGYTF.

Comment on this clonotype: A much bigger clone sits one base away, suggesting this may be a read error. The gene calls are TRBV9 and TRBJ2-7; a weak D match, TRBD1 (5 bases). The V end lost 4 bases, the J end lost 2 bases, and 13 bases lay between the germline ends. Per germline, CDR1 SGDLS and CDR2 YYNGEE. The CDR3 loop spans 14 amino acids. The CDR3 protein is CASSQVAGTYEQYF. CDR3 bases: TGTGCCAGCAGCCAAGTGGCAGGGACCTACGAGCAGTACTTC.

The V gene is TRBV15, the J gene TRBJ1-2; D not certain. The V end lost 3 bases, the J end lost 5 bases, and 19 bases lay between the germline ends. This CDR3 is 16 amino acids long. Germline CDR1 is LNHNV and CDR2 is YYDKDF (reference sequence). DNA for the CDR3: TGTGCCACCAGCAGTGCTAGAGATAGGAGCAGTTATGGCTACACCTTC. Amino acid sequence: CATSSARDRSSYGYTF.